The source of this T cell receptor (beta chain) is a study of T cell repertoires in cytomegalovirus infection. This clonotype has a handful of counts. Its specificity is not known. TCRdb re-called the reads through MiXCR, storing one row per CDR3 protein. This sample carries approximately 1,000,000 distinct CDR3 sequences, roughly 31% of them seen once, and the ten largest clones take over 10%. Sequences were derived from cultured CD8+ T cells from PBMCs, sampled from culture after CMV antigen stimulation. The TCR originated in a human donor in good health (CMV status not recorded). Some clones in this sample may be carry-over from other donors' samples.

This CDR3 reads CASSLIKGNEQFF. Here the CDR3 DNA reads TGTGCCAGCAGTCTTATTAAGGGGAATGAGCAGTTCTTC. The chain has TRBV6-4 and TRBJ2-1; D is perhaps TRBD1 (5 bases). Germline CDR1 MRHNA, CDR2 SNTAGT. The CDR3 is 13 residues long. With 5 bases removed from V and 7 bases from J, the gap between germline ends came to 12 bases.